The 20 T cell receptor beta chains below all came from one sample that was sequenced in a study of Graves' ophthalmopathy and Graves' hyperthyroidism. RNA served as the template for amplifying TCR beta CDR3 regions. RT-PCR in the first round used HTBI primers; a second-round multiplex PCR followed. TCRdb re-derived calls from the multiplex PCR reads in MiXCR, one entry per CDR3 protein. The sample shows some 350,000 distinct CDR3 sequences, about a sixth of them seen only once. The specimen was peripheral blood. Receptor source: an adult woman with stable Graves' hyperthyroidism.

There are many counts of this clonotype. The chain carries TRBV29-1 and TRBJ2-2, with unresolved D. The CDR3 consists of 12 residues. Trimming took 7 bases from V and 5 from J, leaving 11 bases between them. Germline CDR1 SQVTM, CDR2 ANQGSEA. CDR3 coding DNA: TGCAGCGCCCTACGGCGAACCGGGGAGCTGTTTTTT. It codes for CSALRRTGELFF.

A remark on this clonotype: This CDR3 is missing its conserved last phenylalanine or tryptophan, likely due to a read error. The chain carries TRBV7-2 and TRBJ2-7, with 10 bases lining up with TRBD2. The CDR3 sequence is 15 residues long. The germline V gene encodes CDR1 SGHTA and CDR2 FQGNSA. Trimming cost V 1 base and J 7 bases; bases outside gene matches: 7. The CDR3 nucleotides are TGTGCCAGCAGCTTAGTGTCTAGCGGGAGTGGGGAGCAGTACCTC. It yields the protein CASSLVSSGSGEQYL.

In this sample, this clonotype turned up a few times. Possible read error: a much larger clone is one base away. The chain employs TRBV2 and TRBJ2-2; D is possibly TRBD1 or TRBD2 (5 bases each). From germline, CDR1 is SNHLY and CDR2 FYNNEI. The CDR3 sequence is 15 residues long. Trimming shortened V by 0 bases and J by 6 bases, and 11 bases separated the two germline ends. The CDR3 DNA is TGTGCCAGCAGTGAAGCCTTGGGGGAGTCCGGGGAGCTGTTTTTT. It codes for CASSEALGESGELFF.

This clonotype has a count of ten or more. V gene TRBV7-2 combines with J gene TRBJ2-5, with 8 bases that match TRBD2. V lost 1 base and J lost 2; bases outside the gene matches: 6. The germline gives CDR1 SGHTA, CDR2 FQGNSA. This CDR3 has 16 amino acids. The CDR3 is CASSLGTGGVQETQYF. CDR3 in DNA: TGTGCCAGCAGCTTAGGGACGGGAGGGGTACAAGAGACCCAGTACTTC.

The CDR3 loop reads CASTQTGATGELFF. CDR3 DNA: TGTGCCAGCACCCAGACAGGGGCCACCGGGGAGCTGTTTTTT. V gene TRBV12-3 or TRBV12-4 combines with J gene TRBJ2-2, with 8 bases aligning to TRBD1. The CDR3 consists of 14 residues. V trimming: 7 bases; J trimming: 4 bases; junction bases outside the gene matches: 5.

This clonotype was detected ten times or more. The chain recombines TRBV5-1 with TRBJ1-1; a weak D match, TRBD1 (5 bases). The CDR3 covers 13 residues. V lost 0 bases to trimming and J lost 8 bases, with 11 bases between them. From germline, CDR1 is SGHRS and CDR2 YFSETQ. The CDR3 spells CASSLEGLEEAFF. In DNA form, the CDR3 reads TGCGCCAGCAGCTTGGAGGGGTTGGAGGAAGCTTTCTTT.

This clonotype was recorded at least ten times. The CDR3 spells CASPWGGGNTEAFF. The CDR3 coding sequence is TGTGCCAGCCCGTGGGGGGGGGGGAACACTGAAGCTTTCTTT. The rearrangement joins TRBV6-5 to TRBJ1-1, with D perhaps matching TRBD1 (5 bases). V lost 8 bases and J 1 base, leaving 14 bases between the germline ends. Germline CDR1 reads MNHEY; CDR2 reads SVGAGI. The CDR3 sequence is 14 residues long.

In this sample, this clonotype turned up many times. The chain couples TRBV25-1 to TRBJ2-5, with a possible D match to TRBD1 (7 bases). The CDR3 runs to 16 residues. The germline CDR1 and CDR2 sequences are MGHDK and SYGVNS. V shed 5 bases and J shed 3 bases, with 19 bases lying between them. DNA for the CDR3: TGTGCCAGCAGTTATTATCGGGGGACAGTGGAAGAGACCCAGTACTTC. This codes for CASSYYRGTVEETQYF.

This clonotype was counted at least ten times. V usage is TRBV4-1 and J usage is TRBJ2-5; tentatively, D is TRBD1 (7 bases). The V end was cut by 2 bases, the J end by 2 bases, with 15 bases between. Germline loops: CDR1 MGHRA, CDR2 YSYEKL. The CDR3 consists of 16 residues. The CDR3: CASSQILTGTQETQYF. CDR3 sequence (DNA): TGCGCCAGCAGCCAAATCCTGACAGGGACTCAAGAGACCCAGTACTTC.

This clonotype was seen a handful of times. The chain couples TRBV4-1 to TRBJ2-7; TRBD2 agrees at 7 bases. The CDR3 has 17 amino acids. Unmatched junction bases numbered 14, after V lost 3 bases and J lost 3 bases. Germline V lookup: CDR1 MGHRA, CDR2 YSYEKL. This CDR3 reads CASSHASQIAGDYEQYF. CDR3 bases: TGCGCCAGCAGCCATGCATCCCAGATTGCGGGAGACTACGAGCAGTACTTC.

This clonotype was recorded at least ten times. This chain uses TRBV20-1 with TRBJ2-2, with a possible D match to TRBD2 (5 bases). This CDR3 has 17 amino acids. V lost 1 base and J lost 3, with 18 bases in between. Germline V lookup: CDR1 DFQATT, CDR2 SNEGSKA (reference sequence). CDR3 in amino acids: CSARANEGSLHTGELFF. The CDR3 DNA reads as TGCAGTGCTAGAGCCAATGAGGGTAGCTTACACACCGGGGAGCTGTTTTTT.

This clonotype was detected only once. This chain connects TRBV27 to TRBJ1-2; D unresolved. The CDR3 runs 13 residues. V dropped 1 base and J dropped 4 bases, with 7 bases sitting between them. Germline assignment: CDR1 MNHEY and CDR2 SMNVEV (reference sequence). The CDR3 reads CASSLLQRYGYTF. The CDR3 coding sequence is TGTGCCAGCAGTTTATTGCAACGCTATGGCTACACCTTC.

This clonotype was found many times. The chain uses TRBV28 and TRBJ2-7; 8 bases fit TRBD1. Losses at the gene ends were 6 bases for V and 2 bases for J; bases not matched to a gene: 3. Germline V gene lookup returns CDR1 MDHEN and CDR2 SYDVKM. The CDR3 runs to 13 residues. In DNA, the CDR3 is TGTGCCAGCAGAACGGACAGGGCCTACGAGCAGTACTTC. Its protein is CASRTDRAYEQYF.

At least ten counts were recorded for this clonotype. V usage is TRBV6-2 or TRBV6-3 and J usage is TRBJ2-7; 8 bases line up with TRBD1. The CDR3 is made up of 16 amino acids. V was clipped by 2 bases and J by 7 bases; unmatched bases: 13. Germline V gene data show CDR1 as MNHEY and CDR2 as SVGEGT. CDR3 residues: CASSYETGTGEREQYF. The CDR3 coding sequence is TGTGCCAGCAGTTACGAGACCGGGACAGGAGAGAGAGAGCAGTACTTC.

This clonotype came up many times. The V call is TRBV28, the J call TRBJ2-7; 9 nucleotides align to TRBD1. With 6 bases clipped from V and 6 bases from J, the junction kept 12 bases outside the gene matches. CDR3 length: 15 residues. Looked up from germline, CDR1 is MDHEN and CDR2 is SYDVKM. The CDR3 sequence: CASRDWTGEVFEQYF. For the CDR3, the DNA is TGTGCCAGCAGGGACTGGACAGGGGAGGTTTTCGAGCAGTACTTC.

The rearrangement links TRBV18 to TRBJ2-7; perhaps TRBD2 as D (6 bases). CDR1 is KGHSH and CDR2 is LQKENI in the germline V gene. This CDR3 has 15 amino acids. With 5 bases removed from V and 3 bases from J, the gap between germline ends came to 17 bases. The DNA of the CDR3 is TGTGCCAGCTCATCGACTAACGGGGGAAACTACGAGCAGTACTTC. Its protein product is CASSSTNGGNYEQYF.

Ten or more counts support this clonotype. This chain uses TRBV2 with TRBJ2-7; D might be TRBD2 (6 bases). The CDR3 has 13 amino acids. CDR1 and CDR2 (germline): SNHLY, FYNNEI. Trimming pared 4 bases from V and 5 bases from J, leaving 12 bases between. This CDR3 reads CASSVGRGNEQYF. In DNA, the CDR3 is TGTGCCAGCAGTGTCGGCCGCGGGAACGAGCAGTACTTC.

The V and J genes are TRBV20-1 and TRBJ1-1, with D perhaps TRBD1 (5 bases). CDR3 length: 12 residues. Per germline, CDR1 DFQATT and CDR2 SNEGSKA (reference sequence). V lost 3 bases and J lost 3, with 8 bases in between. Here the CDR3 reads CSASLRDTEAFF. In DNA, the CDR3 is TGCAGTGCTAGCCTCAGGGACACTGAAGCTTTCTTT.

This clonotype came up many times. The gene calls are TRBV5-1 and TRBJ2-7; 9 positions match TRBD2. Germline-derived CDR1 and CDR2 are SGHRS and YFSETQ. Trimming removed 2 bases from V and 2 bases from J; junction bases left unmatched: 8. This CDR3 has 16 amino acids. The CDR3: CASSLIPSGIAYEQYF. The CDR3 DNA is TGCGCCAGCAGCTTAATACCTAGCGGGATAGCCTACGAGCAGTACTTC.

This clonotype was recorded at least ten times. The CDR3 protein is CASSLATQETQYF. CDR3 DNA: TGTGCCAGCAGTTTGGCTACCCAAGAGACCCAGTACTTC. The rearrangement uses TRBV28 and TRBJ2-5; D is unresolved. The V gene's germline CDR1 is MDHEN and CDR2 SYDVKM. Trimming left V 3 bases short and J 1 base short, with 6 bases between. CDR3 size: 13 residues.